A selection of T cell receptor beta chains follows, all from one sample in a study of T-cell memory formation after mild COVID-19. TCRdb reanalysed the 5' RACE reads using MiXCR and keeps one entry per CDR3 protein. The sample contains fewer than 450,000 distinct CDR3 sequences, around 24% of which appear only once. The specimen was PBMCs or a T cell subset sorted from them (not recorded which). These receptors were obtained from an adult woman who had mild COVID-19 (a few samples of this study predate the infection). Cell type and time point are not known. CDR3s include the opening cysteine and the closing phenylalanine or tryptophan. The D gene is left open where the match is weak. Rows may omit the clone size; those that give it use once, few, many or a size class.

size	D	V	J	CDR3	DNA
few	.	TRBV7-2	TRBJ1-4	CASSFRGSGRDEKLFF	TGTGCCAGCAGCTTCAGGGGCTCAGGGAGGGATGAAAAACTGTTTTTT
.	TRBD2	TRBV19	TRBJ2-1	CASSISGSYNEQFF	TGTGCCAGTAGTATTAGCGGGAGCTACAATGAGCAGTTCTTC
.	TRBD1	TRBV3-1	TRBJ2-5	CASSQGQGVGETQYF	TGTGCCAGCAGCCAAGGACAGGGGGTAGGAGAGACCCAGTACTTC
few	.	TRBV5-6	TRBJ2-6	CASSLFVRPGANVLTF	TGTGCCAGCAGCTTGTTTGTGCGCCCAGGGGCCAACGTCCTGACTTTC
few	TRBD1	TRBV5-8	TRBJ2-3	CASSLARGQSSTDTQYF	TGTGCCAGCAGCTTGGCTCGGGGACAGAGTAGCACAGATACGCAGTATTTT
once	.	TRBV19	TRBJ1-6	CASSILEGNSPLHF	TGTGCCAGTAGTATTCTGGAGGGTAATTCACCCCTCCACTTT
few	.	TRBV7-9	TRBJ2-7	CASSLPGLAHYEQYF	TGTGCCAGCAGCTTACCCGGGCTAGCGCACTACGAGCAGTACTTC
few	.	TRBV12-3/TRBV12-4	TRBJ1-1	CASSLGGSQFTEAFF	TGTGCCAGCAGTTTGGGTGGATCGCAGTTCACTGAAGCTTTCTTT
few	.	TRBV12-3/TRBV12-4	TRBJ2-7	CASSLSRPEQYF	TGTGCCAGCAGTTTATCTCGTCCCGAGCAGTACTTC
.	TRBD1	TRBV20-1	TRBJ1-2	CSARRTGGSYGYTF	TGCAGTGCTAGGAGGACAGGGGGTTCTTATGGCTACACCTTC
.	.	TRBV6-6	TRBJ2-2	CASSHLGTGELFF	TGTGCCAGCAGCCACCTCGGCACCGGGGAGCTGTTTTTT
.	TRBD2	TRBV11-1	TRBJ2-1	CASRRAGVTEQFF	TGTGCCAGCAGACGAGCGGGGGTAACAGAGCAGTTCTTC
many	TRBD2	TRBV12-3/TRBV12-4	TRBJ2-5	CASSFREGQETQYF	TGTGCCAGCAGTTTCCGGGAGGGCCAAGAGACCCAGTACTTC
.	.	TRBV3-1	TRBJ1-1	CASSQEGIRTEAFF	TGTGCCAGCAGCCAGGAGGGAATCAGGACTGAAGCTTTCTTT
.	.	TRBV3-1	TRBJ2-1	CASSQDTGSSYNEQFF	TGTGCCAGCAGCCAAGACACAGGAAGCTCCTACAATGAGCAGTTCTTC
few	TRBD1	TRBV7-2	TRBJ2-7	CASSQNRDSLGEQYF	TGTGCCAGCAGCCAAAACCGGGACAGTCTGGGCGAGCAGTACTTC
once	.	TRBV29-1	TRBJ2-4	CSVARGATDLAKNIQYF	TGCAGCGTGGCCAGGGGGGCGACTGATCTAGCCAAAAACATTCAGTACTTC
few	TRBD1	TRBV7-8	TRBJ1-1	CASSGQGGVTEAFF	TGTGCCAGCAGCGGGCAGGGGGGGGTAACTGAAGCTTTCTTT
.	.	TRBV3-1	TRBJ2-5	CASRLTGQEETQYF	TGTGCCAGCAGGCTTACCGGGCAAGAAGAGACCCAGTACTTC
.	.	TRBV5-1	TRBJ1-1	CASSYRDINTEAFF	TGCGCCAGCAGCTACCGGGACATCAACACTGAAGCTTTCTTT